This T cell receptor (beta chain) was recorded in a study of shared clonotypes between healthy human individuals. As for this clone: The antigen remains unidentified.

Study-wide results and caveats: The study drew on few donors, limiting represented genetic and exposure-history diversity. When compared with the clonotypes that were shared by all four sorted-subset donors, the non-shared clonotypes turned out to have lower generation probabilities. Read depth was anticipated to influence clonotype sharing among donors.

This CDR3 comprises 16 residues. V shed 4 bases and J shed 6 bases, with 24 bases lying between them. Germline V CDR1 and CDR2: GTSNPN, SVGIG (reference sequence). The assay used deep level. The assay was immunoSEQ multiplex PCR, and TCRdb's table has in-frame clones only and misses some. The sample holds 2 million to 3 million clones, about 92% seen once. Material: naive CD4+ T cells sorted from blood. Subset in this sample: CD45RA+ positively selected. The J gene is TRBJ1-2, the V gene TRBV30; D unclear. The clonotype originates from a man aged 18 to 29 in good health. CDR3 amino acids: CAWKVYRSGPQDGYTF. In DNA form, the CDR3 reads TGTGCCTGGAAAGTGTACCGGTCCGGTCCTCAAGATGGCTACACCTTC.